The sequence of this T cell receptor (beta chain) was determined in a study of siplizumab effects on memory and regulatory T cells. The method was immunoSEQ multiplex PCR; TCRdb's version includes in-frame clones alone and lacks a portion of them. This table has around 9,000 clones, approximately 40% appearing once. As concerns this clone: Its antigen is still unknown.

Cocultured for about six days at 37°C were the mixed lymphocyte reaction cells. Germline assignment: CDR1 SGHRS and CDR2 YFSETQ. The V gene lost 7 bases and the J gene lost 4 bases, with 11 bases spanning the gap. This CDR3 spans 12 amino acids. This rearrangement joins TRBV5-1 to TRBJ1-2; D unresolved. This TCR was recovered from a human donor in good health; the cells came from an allogeneic mixed lymphocyte reaction. The sequenced material came from CFSE-low (dividing) CD4+ T cells sorted from an allogeneic mixed lymphocyte reaction. The CDR3 DNA reads as TGCGCCAGCGTCGGGGAGGGCTATGGCTACACCTTC. Encoded protein: CASVGEGYGYTF.